The clone carrying this T cell receptor beta chain is a singleton in its sample. Its antigen is still unknown. The data belong to a study of T cell responses to AZD1222 COVID-19 vaccine. There are 13 residues in the CDR3. V lost 3 bases and J 7 bases, leaving 10 bases between the germline ends. In germline, CDR1 is SEHNR, CDR2 FQNEAQ (reference sequence). Only in-frame clones appear in the TCRdb table, and some are missing; sequencing was by immunoSEQ multiplex PCR. Among roughly 180,000 clones, around 90% were seen once, and the ten largest hold about 3%. Study-wide points: Spike-wide vaccine-associated CD4 TCRs dominated at 160-218 and 743-854.

Sequencing used peripheral blood, obtained on day 0 of AZD1222 vaccination. The receptor comes from an adult in good health. The chain uses TRBV7-9 and TRBJ1-5, with D maybe TRBD1 (6 bases). The CDR3 loop is CASSLTGYQPQHF. The DNA of the CDR3 is TGTGCCAGCAGCTTGACAGGATACCAGCCCCAGCATTTT.